These 25 T cell receptor beta chains came from one sample sequenced in a study of control samples from healthy donors and cancer patients. The assay was immunoSEQ multiplex PCR, and TCRdb's table has in-frame clones only and misses some. The table includes around 140,000 clones, about 90% detected once. The sequenced material came from blood. The receptor set was obtained from a man between 18 and 35 years old in good health.

The chain recombines TRBV4-2 with TRBJ1-5, with 8 bases that match TRBD1. The germline gives CDR1 LGHNA, CDR2 YNFKEQ. This CDR3 region has 14 residues. V lost 0 bases and J lost 12; bases outside the gene matches: 7. The chain's CDR3 is CASSQETGDRFQHF. For the CDR3, the DNA is TGTGCCAGCAGCCAAGAAACTGGGGACAGGTTCCAGCATTTT.

The V and J genes are TRBV10-3 and TRBJ1-3; 10 bases are a match to TRBD1. V lost 8 bases, J lost 8 bases, and 9 bases stayed unmatched. The CDR3 is 14 amino acids. Germline CDR1 reads ENHRY; CDR2 reads SYGVKD. The CDR3 region has the DNA TGTGCCATCGGCGGAGGACAGGGGGTTCACACCATATATTTT. This sequence encodes CAIGGGQGVHTIYF.

V and J are TRBV6-6 and TRBJ1-1; the D is unclear. This CDR3 has 15 residues. Trimming took off 2 bases at V and 0 bases at J, with 10 bases between the two ends. Germline lookup yields CDR1 MNHNY and CDR2 SVGAGI (reference sequence). The CDR3 coding sequence is TGTGCCAGCAGTTACGATTCCAGCGTGAACACTGAAGCTTTCTTT. This encodes CASSYDSSVNTEAFF.

This chain uses TRBV10-3 with TRBJ1-5; D not resolved. There are 13 residues in the CDR3. CDR1 and CDR2 from the germline V gene are ENHRY and SYGVKD. V was pared by 3 bases and J by 5 bases, with 8 bases between. In DNA, the CDR3 is TGTGCCATCAGTGACTCCATTTATCAGCCCCAGCATTTT. This sequence encodes CAISDSIYQPQHF.

V is TRBV18 and J is TRBJ1-1, with 8 positions matching TRBD1. V was pared by 3 bases and J by 5 bases, with 5 bases of the junction left unmatched. Per the germline V gene, CDR1 is KGHSH and CDR2 is LQKENI. The length of the CDR3 is 14 residues. CDR3 bases: TGTGCCAGCTCACCGCGACAGGGGTTAACTGAAGCTTTCTTT. It specifies CASSPRQGLTEAFF.

The rearrangement joins TRBV5-8 to TRBJ1-1, with no clear D. CDR3 length: 13 residues. V lost 4 bases, J lost 5 bases, and 12 bases lay in between. Germline CDR1 reads SGHTS; CDR2 reads YDEGEE. The CDR3 spells CASSRAPKTEAFF. The DNA for the CDR3 is TGTGCCAGCAGCCGAGCGCCCAAGACTGAAGCTTTCTTT. The complete variable domain, with remaining parts taken from reference TRBV5-8 and TRBJ1-1, reads EAGVTQSPTHLIKTRGQQATLRCSPISGHTSVYWYQQALGLGLQFLLWYDEGEERNRGNFPPRFSGRQFPNYSSELNVNALELEDSALYLCASSRAPKTEAFFGQGTRLTVV.

This rearrangement joins TRBV27 to TRBJ1-2; D is uncertain. The CDR3 length is 13 residues. Trimming stripped 6 bases from V and 5 bases from J, with 13 bases between. CDR1 MNHEY and CDR2 SMNVEV come from the germline V gene (reference sequence). The CDR3 sequence is CASRAPEAYGYTF. The CDR3 bases are TGTGCCAGCAGGGCCCCGGAGGCGTATGGCTACACCTTC.

The genes are TRBV28 and TRBJ1-1; a weak D match, TRBD1 (6 bases). V lost 3 bases and J lost 1, with 21 bases in between. The CDR3 length is 18 residues. In germline, CDR1 is MDHEN, CDR2 SYDVKM. CDR3 bases: TGTGCCAGCAGTTTGCCCCCACAGGGTGAGTGGCGGAACACTGAAGCTTTCTTT. Protein product: CASSLPPQGEWRNTEAFF.

V gene TRBV6-5 combines with J gene TRBJ1-5; D is undetermined. The germline V and J ends were trimmed by 5 bases and 2 bases, with 4 bases remaining between them. Germline CDR1 reads MNHEY; CDR2 reads SVGAGI. The CDR3 sequence is 12 residues long. Here the CDR3 reads CASSPGNQPQHF. CDR3 coding DNA: TGTGCCAGCAGTCCGGGCAATCAGCCCCAGCATTTT.

The CDR3 protein is CASSPRTSGGAETQYF. The CDR3 DNA reads TGTGCCAGCAGCCCTCGGACTAGCGGGGGGGCGGAGACCCAGTACTTC. This chain links TRBV3-1 (or the pseudogene TRBV3-2) with TRBJ2-5, with 15 bases that match TRBD2. V was clipped by 4 bases and J by 5 bases; unmatched bases: 5. The V gene's germline CDR1 is LGHDT and CDR2 YNNKEL (reference sequence). The CDR3 totals 16 residues.

The V call is TRBV9, the J call TRBJ2-1; weak D call: TRBD1 (7 bases). This CDR3 is 16 amino acids long. Germline loops: CDR1 SGDLS, CDR2 YYNGEE. V was clipped by 3 bases and J by 0 bases, with 13 bases between them. The CDR3 region is CASSGARGVSYNEQFF. The CDR3 DNA follows: TGTGCCAGCAGCGGAGCCAGGGGGGTCTCCTACAATGAGCAGTTCTTC.

V gene TRBV6-1 combines with J gene TRBJ2-1, with 13 bases aligning to TRBD2. The V gene's germline CDR1 is MNHNS and CDR2 SASEGT. The V segment lost 0 bases and the J segment 3 bases; nucleotides outside the gene matches: 5. This CDR3 comprises 18 residues. Here the CDR3 reads CASSEAGTSGAFYNEQFF. CDR3 DNA sequence: TGTGCCAGCAGTGAAGCCGGGACTAGCGGGGCCTTCTACAATGAGCAGTTCTTC.

The chain carries TRBV7-2 and TRBJ2-5, with TRBD2 matching over 8 bases. The V gene end was trimmed by 5 bases and the J gene end by 6 bases; junction bases not matched to a gene: 11. The length of the CDR3 is 15 residues. CDR1 is SGHTA, CDR2 FQGNSA, per germline. The CDR3 region has the DNA TGTGCCAGCAGCCCCGAGGGGATAGCGGGGCAGACCCAGTACTTC. Protein product: CASSPEGIAGQTQYF. The full variable domain, with the rest looked up from reference TRBV7-2 and TRBJ2-5, is GAGVSQSPSNKVTEKGKDVELRCDPISGHTALYWYRQSLGQGLEFLIYFQGNSAPDKSGLPSDRFSAERTGGSVSTLTIQRTQQEDSAVYLCASSPEGIAGQTQYFGPGTRLLVL.

This clone was picked up one time. The chain carries TRBV10-1 and TRBJ2-7; the D gene is possibly TRBD2 (5 bases). The ends were cut back, 9 bases at V and 4 bases at J, with 37 bases in the middle. This CDR3 comprises 20 residues. Looked up from germline, CDR1 is WNHNN and CDR2 is SYGVQD (reference sequence). CDR3 coding DNA: TGCGCCAGTAGGACGGAGGAGTACGAGGCTAGCCTCTTCTACCTTTACGAGCAGTACTTC. The encoded protein is CASRTEEYEASLFYLYEQYF.

The chain joins TRBV24-1 to TRBJ2-3; a weak D match, TRBD2 (5 bases). CDR1 and CDR2 from the germline V gene are KGHDR and SFDVKD. The V end lost 3 bases, the J end lost 2 bases, and 11 bases lay between the germline ends. This CDR3 is 15 amino acids long. CDR3 in amino acids: CATSDAGPYTDTQYF. The CDR3 DNA sequence: TGTGCCACCAGTGATGCGGGCCCCTACACAGATACGCAGTATTTT.

The chain has TRBV3-1 (or the pseudogene TRBV3-2) and TRBJ1-2, with 7 nucleotides matching TRBD1. Germline CDR1 LGHDT, CDR2 YNNKEL (reference sequence). The CDR3 consists of 15 residues. Losses at the gene ends were 4 bases for V and 7 bases for J; bases not matched to a gene: 12. CDR3: CASSPDRDSGGGYTF. The CDR3 DNA reads as TGTGCCAGCAGCCCCGACCGGGACTCAGGGGGTGGCTACACCTTC.

The chain carries TRBV5-1 and TRBJ2-3; 9 nucleotides match TRBD1. This CDR3 is 15 amino acids long. Germline-derived CDR1 and CDR2 are SGHRS and YFSETQ. Trimming cost V 0 bases and J 5 bases; bases outside gene matches: 4. CDR3 DNA: TGCGCCAGCAGCTTGGATGGACAGGGGAAAGATACGCAGTATTTT. Translating gives CASSLDGQGKDTQYF.

The chain uses TRBV30 and TRBJ2-2, with 7 nucleotides matching TRBD1. CDR3 length equals 14 residues. The ends lost 3 bases at V and 6 bases at J; junction bases unmatched: 7. Germline CDR1 is GTSNPN and CDR2 is SVGIG (reference sequence). CDR3 DNA sequence: TGTGCCTGGAGCGAACAGGGGAATCCCGGGGAGCTGTTTTTT. Its translation is CAWSEQGNPGELFF.

V gene TRBV7-9 combines with J gene TRBJ1-2; weak D call: TRBD1 (5 bases). CDR3 size: 15 residues. V gave up 3 bases and J gave up 0 bases, with 11 bases separating them. Germline V gene lookup returns CDR1 SEHNR and CDR2 FQNEAQ (reference sequence). This chain's CDR3 is CASSFGSGSNYGYTF. CDR3 nucleotides: TGTGCCAGCAGCTTTGGGTCAGGGTCTAACTATGGCTACACCTTC.

The gene calls are TRBV7-2 and TRBJ2-5, with a possible D match to TRBD2 (5 bases). CDR3 length: 15 amino acids. V lost 5 bases and J lost 3, with 16 bases in between. CDR1 is SGHTA, CDR2 FQGNSA, per germline. The CDR3 DNA follows: TGTGCCAGCAGCCCTCTACCCTCGAGGGAAGAGACCCAGTACTTC. Encoded protein: CASSPLPSREETQYF. Full variable domain (rest looked up from reference TRBV7-2 and TRBJ2-5): GAGVSQSPSNKVTEKGKDVELRCDPISGHTALYWYRQSLGQGLEFLIYFQGNSAPDKSGLPSDRFSAERTGGSVSTLTIQRTQQEDSAVYLCASSPLPSREETQYFGPGTRLLVL.

V and J are TRBV19 and TRBJ1-2; 8 nucleotides align to TRBD1. CDR3 size: 16 residues. Germline V CDR1 and CDR2: LNHDA, SQIVND (reference sequence). Unmatched junction bases numbered 8, after V lost 5 bases and J lost 0 bases. The CDR3 sequence: CASSFDRGRTNYGYTF. CDR3 DNA sequence: TGTGCCAGTAGTTTCGACAGGGGAAGAACTAACTATGGCTACACCTTC.

The chain combines TRBV4-3 with TRBJ2-3; D gene unclear. V lost 1 base and J lost 2, with 13 bases in between. The CDR3 has 16 residues. From germline, CDR1 is LGHNA and CDR2 YSLEER. As DNA, the CDR3 is TGCGCCAGCAGCCAAGTAGGGCCAGAAGACACAGATACGCAGTATTTT. Translated: CASSQVGPEDTDTQYF.

This clone was counted once. This chain uses TRBV5-1 with TRBJ1-3; maybe TRBD1 (5 bases). This CDR3 comprises 13 residues. Germline lookup yields CDR1 SGHRS and CDR2 YFSETQ. V lost 7 bases and J lost 3, with 11 bases in between. CDR3 sequence reads: CASRLGDGNTIYF. DNA of the CDR3: TGCGCCAGCCGGCTGGGGGATGGAAACACCATATATTTT.

This chain connects TRBV5-5 to TRBJ2-1; 8 bases match TRBD1. This CDR3 is 15 amino acids long. Trimming removed 3 bases from V and 0 bases from J; junction bases left unmatched: 2. CDR1 is SGHKS and CDR2 is YYEKEE in the germline V gene (reference sequence). CDR3 coding DNA: TGTGCCAGCAGCTGGGGACAGGCCTCCTACAATGAGCAGTTCTTC. This gives the protein CASSWGQASYNEQFF.

The gene calls are TRBV4-1 and TRBJ2-7; D may correspond to TRBD1 or TRBD2 (5 bases each). The germline gives CDR1 MGHRA, CDR2 YSYEKL. This CDR3 region has 13 residues. Trimming took 1 base from V and 5 from J, leaving 9 bases between them. The CDR3 loop is CASSQGGTHEQYF. CDR3 DNA sequence: TGCGCCAGCAGCCAAGGGGGGACCCACGAGCAGTACTTC.